This is a list of T cell receptor beta chains from one sample in a study of metastatic and nonmetastatic thyroid tumors. TCRdb re-clonotyped the PCR reads through MiXCR. Seen here are around 53,000 clones, approximately 15% observed once, and the top ten hold 2.5% to 3.5%. Sequencing was performed on blood. These receptors were collected from a female donor with papillary thyroid cancer or a benign thyroid nodule (not recorded which). Some clones in this sample may be carry-over from other donors' samples. Both conserved end residues are part of each CDR3.

V,J,CDR3
TRBV19,TRBJ2-6,CASSARLSSGANVLTF
TRBV30,TRBJ2-7,CAWGDLAGAVYEQYF
TRBV6-1,TRBJ2-1,CASSPQTGSYNEQFF
TRBV18,TRBJ2-1,CASSPRQGNSYNEQFF
TRBV6-1,TRBJ1-5,CASSYPGQEGGAQHF
TRBV12-3/TRBV12-4,TRBJ2-7,CASSLGRGYEQYF
TRBV11-1,TRBJ2-2,CASSSGGYLRTGELFF
TRBV27,TRBJ1-1,CASSLRPSTEAFF
TRBV18,TRBJ1-2,CASSPRHPGGNGYTF
TRBV30,TRBJ2-7,CAWSVWAVNYEQYF
TRBV27,TRBJ1-2,CASSLSRQGHYGYTF
TRBV10-3,TRBJ2-2,CAIRGGREGSGELFF
TRBV6-2/TRBV6-3,TRBJ2-7,CASSYSCRITYEQYF
TRBV20-1,TRBJ2-7,CSAGGLAGF
TRBV6-1,TRBJ1-2,CASSLTPTANYGYTF
TRBV20-1,TRBJ2-7,CSATWTPSYEQYF
TRBV2,TRBJ2-2,CASMADSNTGELFF
TRBV4-2,TRBJ1-2,CASSQLNPRQGYGYTF
TRBV4-1,TRBJ2-7,CASSKGLAGGYEQYF
TRBV4-1,TRBJ1-1,CASRGILKDTEAFF
TRBV24-1,TRBJ1-1,CATKQQAPNTEAFF
TRBV6-1,TRBJ1-1,CASTRGLGMNTEAFF
TRBV6-1,TRBJ2-1,CASLRLADSYNEQFF
TRBV20-1,TRBJ2-1,CSAALAGARSEQFF
TRBV27,TRBJ2-7,CSSSLSGRVSYEQYF
TRBV5-5,TRBJ2-6,CASSLVDAGANVLTF
TRBV7-3,TRBJ1-1,CASSSFSNTEAFF
TRBV10-3,TRBJ2-1,CAISDPVLARDEQFF
TRBV28,TRBJ1-1,CASSSNTEAFF
TRBV19,TRBJ2-4,CASSTYLAKNIQYF
TRBV2,TRBJ1-5,CASSRGQGLVNQPQHF
TRBV6-1,TRBJ2-7,CASSEAGTGTYEQYF
TRBV20-1,TRBJ2-5,CSARDIKGGVQETQYF
TRBV4-1,TRBJ2-1,CASSQDRTSFDEQFF
TRBV6-1,TRBJ2-1,CASTSHLGVQGVINGQFF
TRBV27,TRBJ2-7,CASSSTGTGGYNGYEQYF
TRBV28,TRBJ2-1,CASSVGLAGGLGIIEQFF
TRBV28,TRBJ1-1,CASESTVNEAFF
TRBV28,TRBJ2-1,CASSSMVAGGYNEQFF
TRBV12-3/TRBV12-4,TRBJ2-1,CASSPESRGLEQFF
TRBV28,TRBJ2-7,CVSIPTGVDYEQYF